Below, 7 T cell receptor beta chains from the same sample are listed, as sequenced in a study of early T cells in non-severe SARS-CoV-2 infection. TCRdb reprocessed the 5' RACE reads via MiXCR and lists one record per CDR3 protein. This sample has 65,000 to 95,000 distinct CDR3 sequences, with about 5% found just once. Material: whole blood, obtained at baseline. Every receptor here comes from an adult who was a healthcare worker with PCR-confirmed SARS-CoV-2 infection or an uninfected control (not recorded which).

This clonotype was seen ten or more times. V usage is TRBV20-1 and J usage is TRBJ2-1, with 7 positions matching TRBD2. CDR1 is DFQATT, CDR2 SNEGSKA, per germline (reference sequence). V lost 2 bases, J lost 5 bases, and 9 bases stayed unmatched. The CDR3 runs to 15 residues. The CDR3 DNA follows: TGCAGTGCTAGATTAAGTGGGAGGGTGAACAATGAGCAGTTCTTC. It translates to CSARLSGRVNNEQFF.

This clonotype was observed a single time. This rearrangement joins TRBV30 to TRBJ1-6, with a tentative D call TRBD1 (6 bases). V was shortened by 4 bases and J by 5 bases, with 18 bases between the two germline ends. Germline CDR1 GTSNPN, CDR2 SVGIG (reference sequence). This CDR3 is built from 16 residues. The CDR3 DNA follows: TGTGCCTGGAAGGGCCCCAGGGGTAGAAATAATTCACCCCTCCACTTT. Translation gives CAWKGPRGRNNSPLHF.

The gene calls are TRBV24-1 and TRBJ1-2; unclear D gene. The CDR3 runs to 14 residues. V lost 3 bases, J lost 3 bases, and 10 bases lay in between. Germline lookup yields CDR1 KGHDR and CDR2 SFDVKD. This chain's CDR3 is CATSDPPTHYGYTF. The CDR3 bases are TGTGCCACCAGTGATCCCCCGACACACTATGGCTACACCTTC.

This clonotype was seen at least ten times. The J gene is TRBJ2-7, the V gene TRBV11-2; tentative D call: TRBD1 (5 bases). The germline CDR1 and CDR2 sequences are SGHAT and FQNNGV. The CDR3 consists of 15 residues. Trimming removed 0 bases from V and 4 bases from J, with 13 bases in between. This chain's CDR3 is CASSLDRTRSYEQYF. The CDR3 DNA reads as TGTGCCAGCAGCTTAGATCGGACAAGGTCGTACGAGCAGTACTTC. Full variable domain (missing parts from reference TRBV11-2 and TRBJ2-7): EAGVAQSPRYKIIEKRQSVAFWCNPISGHATLYWYQQILGQGPKLLIQFQNNGVVDDSQLPKDRFSAERLKGVDSTLKIQPAKLEDSAVYLCASSLDRTRSYEQYFGPGTRLTVT.

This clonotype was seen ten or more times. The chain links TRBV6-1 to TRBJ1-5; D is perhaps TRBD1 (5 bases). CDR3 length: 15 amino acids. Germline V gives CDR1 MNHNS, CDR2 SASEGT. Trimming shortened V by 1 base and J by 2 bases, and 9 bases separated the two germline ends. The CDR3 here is CASSEVRGGNQPQHF. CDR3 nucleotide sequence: TGTGCCAGCAGTGAAGTAAGGGGTGGCAATCAGCCCCAGCATTTT.

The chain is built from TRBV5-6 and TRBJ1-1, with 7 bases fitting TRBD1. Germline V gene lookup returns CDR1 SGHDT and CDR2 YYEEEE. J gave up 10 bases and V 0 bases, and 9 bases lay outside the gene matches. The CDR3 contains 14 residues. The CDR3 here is CASSLAHQGGLAFF. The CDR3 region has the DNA TGTGCCAGCAGCTTGGCCCACCAGGGGGGGCTAGCTTTCTTT.

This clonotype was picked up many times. The CDR3 sequence: CASSYQETQYF. The DNA of the CDR3 is TGTGCCAGCAGTTATCAAGAGACCCAGTACTTC. The chain employs TRBV12-3 or TRBV12-4 and TRBJ2-5; the D is unclear. This CDR3 is 11 amino acids long. With 4 bases removed from V and 2 bases from J, the gap between germline ends came to 2 bases.